These T cell receptor beta chains were read from a single sample in a study of cytomegalovirus exposure and HLA in healthy donors. Some clones are missing from TCRdb's copy, which holds only in-frame ones; the method was immunoSEQ multiplex PCR. The sample contains tens of thousands of clones, approximately 56% of which appear only once. Material: PBMCs. These receptor sequences come from a woman in her 30s in good health and CMV-seropositive. CDR3s leave out the opening cysteine and the closing phenylalanine or tryptophan. Each record gives: V gene, J gene, CDR3 protein.

TRBV30,TRBJ2-5,AWDVQGIGETQY
TRBV2,TRBJ1-1,ASSDDRYTEAF
TRBV6-6,TRBJ2-7,ASSSISENYEQY
TRBV6-6,TRBJ2-7,ASTTGQGISEQY
TRBV18,TRBJ2-7,ASSLPGLAGSYEQY
TRBV2,TRBJ1-1,ASSLGGNRANTEAF
TRBV6-5,TRBJ1-3,ASSRGGVGNTIY
TRBV28,TRBJ1-1,ASSLLGRGRTEAF
TRBV15,TRBJ2-1,ATSSTQGKSYNEQF
TRBV1,TRBJ1-2,TSSEDTDGYT
TRBV6-6,TRBJ2-5,ASRPRTSQQETQY
TRBV6-6,TRBJ2-3,ASSYRAGGRTDTQY
TRBV27,TRBJ2-5,ASSPRLAGGAETQY
TRBV19,TRBJ2-7,ASSSTLLYEQY
TRBV5-1,TRBJ2-7,ASRTLAGGTYEQY
TRBV20-1,TRBJ1-1,SARDSPSAF
TRBV9,TRBJ1-5,ASSPRQGGQPQH
TRBV9,TRBJ2-1,ASSVDPAGGPNNEQF
TRBV20-1,TRBJ2-7,SARDMARQY
TRBV27,TRBJ1-4,ASKSFRGRPLATNEKLF
TRBV6-6,TRBJ2-5,ASTPRGGSQETQY
TRBV7-9,TRBJ2-5,ASGTSRETQY
TRBV6-5,TRBJ2-2,ASRLEQGPGELF
TRBV13,TRBJ1-6,ASSPSLGYNSPLH
TRBV28,TRBJ1-5,ASSPNRGVQPQH
TRBV6-5,-,ASSYSVRGQTYEQY
TRBV28,TRBJ2-1,ASSLWTGTSEEQF
TRBV28,TRBJ1-3,ASSFGGNSGNTIY
TRBV6-6,TRBJ2-3,ASSRRQGHTDTQY
TRBV28,TRBJ1-1,ASSGHQNTEAF
TRBV2,TRBJ2-1,ASSAHSGLAGGVDSNEQF
TRBV12-2,TRBJ2-2,AKPLTGELF
TRBV7-3,TRBJ2-1,ASNPRGGGGNEQF
TRBV7-9,TRBJ2-3,ASSLGLADYTDTQY
TRBV18,TRBJ1-5,ASSPNIAGGNQPQH
TRBV14,TRBJ1-4,ASSQDLGAREKLF
TRBV14,TRBJ1-4,ASSPRTGGEKLF
TRBV7-2,TRBJ2-2,ASSPGLAGTGELF
TRBV28,TRBJ1-1,ASSLGGRTEAF
TRBV6-5,TRBJ1-3,ASSYGRTSGNTIY
TRBV9,TRBJ2-6,ASSTYRQASGANVLT
TRBV19,TRBJ1-5,ASQRTGRSDNQPQH
TRBV29-1,TRBJ1-2,SVPLGQGPRGGYP
TRBV5-4,TRBJ2-7,ASRRGGQGRTYEQY
TRBV2,TRBJ1-1,ASIRGEVTEAF
TRBV6-1,TRBJ2-7,ASSERGTAFGEQY
TRBV5-1,TRBJ2-3,ASSELAGTSTDTQY
TRBV5-1,TRBJ1-4,ASRQNTGAAEKLF
TRBV11-1,TRBJ1-6,ASSSLTLNSPLH